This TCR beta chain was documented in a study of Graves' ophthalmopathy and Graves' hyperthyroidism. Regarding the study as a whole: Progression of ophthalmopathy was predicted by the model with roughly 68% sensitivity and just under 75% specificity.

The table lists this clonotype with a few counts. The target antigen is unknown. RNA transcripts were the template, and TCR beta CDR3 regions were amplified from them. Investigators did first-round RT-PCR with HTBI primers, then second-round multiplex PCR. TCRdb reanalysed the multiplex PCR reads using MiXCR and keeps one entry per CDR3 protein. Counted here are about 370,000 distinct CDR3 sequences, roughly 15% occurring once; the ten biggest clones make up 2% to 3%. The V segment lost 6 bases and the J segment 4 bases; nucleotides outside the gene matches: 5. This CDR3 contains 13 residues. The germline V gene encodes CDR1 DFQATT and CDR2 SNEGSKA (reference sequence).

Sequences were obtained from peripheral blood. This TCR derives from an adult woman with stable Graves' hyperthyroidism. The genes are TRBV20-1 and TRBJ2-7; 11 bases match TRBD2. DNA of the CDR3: TGCAGTGCACATAGCGGGAGGGCTTACGAGCAGTACTTC. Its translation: CSAHSGRAYEQYF.